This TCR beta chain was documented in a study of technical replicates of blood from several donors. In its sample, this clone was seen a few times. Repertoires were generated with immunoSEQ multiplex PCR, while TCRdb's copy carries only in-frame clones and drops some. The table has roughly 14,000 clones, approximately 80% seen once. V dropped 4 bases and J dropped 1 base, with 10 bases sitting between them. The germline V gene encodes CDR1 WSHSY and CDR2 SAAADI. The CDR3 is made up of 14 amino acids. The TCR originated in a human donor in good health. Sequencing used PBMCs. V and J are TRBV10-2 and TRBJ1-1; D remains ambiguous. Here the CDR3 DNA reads TGCGCCAGCAGTGTTCACAGCCCGAACACTGAAGCTTTCTTT. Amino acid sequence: CASSVHSPNTEAFF.